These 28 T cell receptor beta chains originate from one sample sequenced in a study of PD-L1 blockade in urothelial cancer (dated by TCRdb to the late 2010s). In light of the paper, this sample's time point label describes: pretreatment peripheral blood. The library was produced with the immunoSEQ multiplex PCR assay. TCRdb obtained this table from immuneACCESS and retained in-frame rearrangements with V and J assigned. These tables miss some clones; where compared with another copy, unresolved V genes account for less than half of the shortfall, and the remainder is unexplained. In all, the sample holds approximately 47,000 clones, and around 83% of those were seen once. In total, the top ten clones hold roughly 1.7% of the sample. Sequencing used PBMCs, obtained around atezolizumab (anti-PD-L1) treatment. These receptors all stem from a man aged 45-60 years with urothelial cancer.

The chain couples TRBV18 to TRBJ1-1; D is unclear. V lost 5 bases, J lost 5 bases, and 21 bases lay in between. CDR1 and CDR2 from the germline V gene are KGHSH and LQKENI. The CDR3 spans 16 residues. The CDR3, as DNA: TGTGCCAGCTCAAAAGAGGCGACGGTGAAAGGTACTGAAGCTTTCTTT. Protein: CASSKEATVKGTEAFF.

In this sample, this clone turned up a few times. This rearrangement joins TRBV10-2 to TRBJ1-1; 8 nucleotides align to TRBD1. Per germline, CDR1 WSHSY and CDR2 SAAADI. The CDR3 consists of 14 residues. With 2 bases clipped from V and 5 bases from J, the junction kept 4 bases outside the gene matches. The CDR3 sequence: CASSEQGARTEAFF. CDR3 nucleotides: TGCGCCAGCAGTGAGCAGGGGGCGCGGACTGAAGCTTTCTTT.

For the CDR3, the DNA is TGTGCCAGTACTGCGGGGACTTTGGGACCCACTGAAGCTTTCTTT. Encoded protein: CASTAGTLGPTEAFF. The genes are TRBV19 and TRBJ1-1, with a weak D call TRBD1 (5 bases). CDR3 length: 15 residues. The ends were cut back, 7 bases at V and 4 bases at J, with 19 bases in the middle. CDR1 and CDR2 from the germline V gene are LNHDA and SQIVND (reference sequence).

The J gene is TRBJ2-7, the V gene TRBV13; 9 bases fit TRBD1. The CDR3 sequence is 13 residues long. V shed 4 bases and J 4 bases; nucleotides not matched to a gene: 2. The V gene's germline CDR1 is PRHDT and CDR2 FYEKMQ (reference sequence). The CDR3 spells CASSSGQGYEQYF. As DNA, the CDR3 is TGTGCCAGCAGCTCGGGACAGGGATACGAGCAGTACTTC. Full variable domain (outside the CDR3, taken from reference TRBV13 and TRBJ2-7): AAGVIQSPRHLIKEKRETATLKCYPIPRHDTVYWYQQGPGQDPQFLISFYEKMQSDKGSIPDRFSAQQFSDYHSELNMSSLELGDSALYFCASSSGQGYEQYFGPGTRLTVT.

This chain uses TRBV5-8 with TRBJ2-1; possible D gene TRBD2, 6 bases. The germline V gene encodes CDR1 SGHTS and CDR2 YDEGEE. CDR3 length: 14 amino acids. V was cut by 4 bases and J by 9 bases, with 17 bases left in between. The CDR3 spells CASSPWAGSGEQFF. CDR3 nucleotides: TGTGCCAGCAGCCCCTGGGCGGGATCGGGTGAGCAGTTCTTC.

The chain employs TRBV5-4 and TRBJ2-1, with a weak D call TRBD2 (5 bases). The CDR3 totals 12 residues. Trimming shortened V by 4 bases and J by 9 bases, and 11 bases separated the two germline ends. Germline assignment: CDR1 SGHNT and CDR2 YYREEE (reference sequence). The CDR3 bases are TGTGCCAGCAGCGTCCCCCGGGGTGAGCAGTTCTTC. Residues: CASSVPRGEQFF.

Here the CDR3 reads CASSLDRDRDFHEQYV. DNA of the CDR3: TGTGCCAGCAGCTTAGACCGGGACAGGGATTTCCACGAGCAGTACGTC. The V and J genes are TRBV7-2 and TRBJ2-7; TRBD1 agrees at 9 bases. Germline CDR1 reads SGHTA; CDR2 reads FQGNSA. With V trimmed by 1 base and J by 5 bases, 9 bases remained unmatched. This CDR3 spans 16 amino acids.

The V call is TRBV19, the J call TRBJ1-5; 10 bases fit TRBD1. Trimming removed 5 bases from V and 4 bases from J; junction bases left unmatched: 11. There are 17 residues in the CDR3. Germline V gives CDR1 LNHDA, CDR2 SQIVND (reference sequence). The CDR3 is CASSPWDRGRSNQPQHF. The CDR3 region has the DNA TGTGCCAGTAGTCCCTGGGACAGGGGCCGTTCGAATCAGCCCCAGCATTTT.

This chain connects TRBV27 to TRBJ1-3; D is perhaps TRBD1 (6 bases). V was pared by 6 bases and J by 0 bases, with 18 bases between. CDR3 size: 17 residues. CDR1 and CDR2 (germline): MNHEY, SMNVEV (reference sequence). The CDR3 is CASRIVAGAPSGNTIYF. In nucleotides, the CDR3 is TGTGCCAGCAGGATCGTTGCGGGGGCCCCCTCTGGAAACACCATATATTTT.

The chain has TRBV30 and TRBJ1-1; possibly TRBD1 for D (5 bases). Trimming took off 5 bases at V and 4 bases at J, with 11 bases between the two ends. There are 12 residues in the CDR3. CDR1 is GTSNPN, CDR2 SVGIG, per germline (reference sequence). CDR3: CAWDHGGTEAFF. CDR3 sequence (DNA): TGTGCCTGGGATCACGGGGGCACTGAAGCTTTCTTT.

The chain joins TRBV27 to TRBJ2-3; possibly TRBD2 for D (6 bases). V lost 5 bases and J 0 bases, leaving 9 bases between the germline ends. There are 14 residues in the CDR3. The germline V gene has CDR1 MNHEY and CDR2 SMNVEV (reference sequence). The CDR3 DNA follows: TGTGCCAGCAGTATTAGCGGTAGCACAGATACGCAGTATTTT. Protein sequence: CASSISGSTDTQYF.

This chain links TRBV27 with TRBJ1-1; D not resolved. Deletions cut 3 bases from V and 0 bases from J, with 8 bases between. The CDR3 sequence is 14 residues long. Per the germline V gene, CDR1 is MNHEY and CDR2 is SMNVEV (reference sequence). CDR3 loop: CASSFRALNTEAFF. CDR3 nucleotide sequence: TGTGCCAGCAGTTTTCGAGCTCTGAACACTGAAGCTTTCTTT.

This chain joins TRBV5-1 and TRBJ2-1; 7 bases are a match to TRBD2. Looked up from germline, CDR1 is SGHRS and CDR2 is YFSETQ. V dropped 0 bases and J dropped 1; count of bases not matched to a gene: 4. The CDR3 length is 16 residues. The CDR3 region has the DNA TGCGCCAGCAGCTTGGCAGCGGGGACTTCCTACAATGAGCAGTTCTTC. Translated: CASSLAAGTSYNEQFF. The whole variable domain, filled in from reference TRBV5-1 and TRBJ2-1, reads KAGVTQTPRYLIKTRGQQVTLSCSPISGHRSVSWYQQTPGQGLQFLFEYFSETQRNKGNFPGRFSGRQFSNSRSEMNVSTLELGDSALYLCASSLAAGTSYNEQFFGPGTRLTVL.

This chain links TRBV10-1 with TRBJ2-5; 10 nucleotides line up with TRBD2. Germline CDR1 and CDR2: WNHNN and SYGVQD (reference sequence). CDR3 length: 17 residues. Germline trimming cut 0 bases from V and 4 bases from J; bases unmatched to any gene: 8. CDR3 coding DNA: TGCGCCAGCAGTGAGTCGGCTAGCGGGGGACGAGGAGAGACCCAGTACTTC. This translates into CASSESASGGRGETQYF.

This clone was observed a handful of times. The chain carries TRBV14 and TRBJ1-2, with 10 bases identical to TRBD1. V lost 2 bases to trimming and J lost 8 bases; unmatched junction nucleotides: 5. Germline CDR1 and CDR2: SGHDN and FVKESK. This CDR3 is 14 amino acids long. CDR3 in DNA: TGTGCCAGCAGCCAATACGACAGGGGGCAAGGCTACACCTTC. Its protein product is CASSQYDRGQGYTF.

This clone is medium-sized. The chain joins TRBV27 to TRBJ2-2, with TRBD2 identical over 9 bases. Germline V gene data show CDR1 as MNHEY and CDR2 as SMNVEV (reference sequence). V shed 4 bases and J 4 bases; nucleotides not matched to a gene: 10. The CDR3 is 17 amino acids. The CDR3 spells CASSSSRGGGGTGELFF. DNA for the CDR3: TGTGCCAGCAGTTCCTCCCGGGGCGGGGGGGGCACCGGGGAGCTGTTTTTT.

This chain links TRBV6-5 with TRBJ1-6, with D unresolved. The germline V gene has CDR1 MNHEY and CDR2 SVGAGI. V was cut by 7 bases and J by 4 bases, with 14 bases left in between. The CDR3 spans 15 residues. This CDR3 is CASKFSNTYNSPLHF. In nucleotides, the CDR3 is TGTGCCAGCAAATTTTCAAATACTTATAATTCACCCCTCCACTTT.

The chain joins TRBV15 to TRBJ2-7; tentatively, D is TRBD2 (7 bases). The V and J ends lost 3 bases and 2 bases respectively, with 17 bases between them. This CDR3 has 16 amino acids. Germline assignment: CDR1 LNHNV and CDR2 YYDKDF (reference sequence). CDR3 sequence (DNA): TGTGCCACCAGCAGGGGGGGGCTGGGGAGCACCTACGAGCAGTACGTC. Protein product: CATSRGGLGSTYEQYV.

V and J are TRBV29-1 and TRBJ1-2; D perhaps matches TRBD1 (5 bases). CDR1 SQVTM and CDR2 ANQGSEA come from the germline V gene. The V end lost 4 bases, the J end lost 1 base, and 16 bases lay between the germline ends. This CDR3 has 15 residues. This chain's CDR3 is CSVAPTTGLNYGYTF. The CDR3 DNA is TGCAGCGTTGCCCCAACAACGGGACTTAACTATGGCTACACCTTC.

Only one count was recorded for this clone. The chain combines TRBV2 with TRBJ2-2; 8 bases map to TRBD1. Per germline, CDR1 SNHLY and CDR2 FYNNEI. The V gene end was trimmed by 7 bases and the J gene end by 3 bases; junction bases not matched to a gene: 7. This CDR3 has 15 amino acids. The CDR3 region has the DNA TGTGCCAGCACCTGGGGACAGGCTGACACCGGGGAGCTGTTTTTT. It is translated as CASTWGQADTGELFF.

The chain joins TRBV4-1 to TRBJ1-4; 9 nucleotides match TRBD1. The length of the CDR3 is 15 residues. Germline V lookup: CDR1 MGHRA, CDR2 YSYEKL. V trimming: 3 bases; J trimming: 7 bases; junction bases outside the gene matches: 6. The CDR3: CASSQTGQGGEKLFF. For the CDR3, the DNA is TGCGCCAGCAGCCAGACGGGACAGGGAGGTGAAAAACTGTTTTTT.

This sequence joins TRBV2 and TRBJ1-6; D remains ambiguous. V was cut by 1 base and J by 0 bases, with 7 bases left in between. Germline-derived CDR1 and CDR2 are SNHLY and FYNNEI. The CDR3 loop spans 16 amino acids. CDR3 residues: CASSEGGSSYNSPLHF. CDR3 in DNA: TGTGCCAGCAGTGAAGGAGGGAGCTCCTATAATTCACCCCTCCACTTT.

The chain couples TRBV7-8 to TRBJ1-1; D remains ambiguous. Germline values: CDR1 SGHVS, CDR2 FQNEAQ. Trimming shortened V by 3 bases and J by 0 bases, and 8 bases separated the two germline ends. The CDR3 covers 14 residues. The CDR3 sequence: CASSFNSLNTEAFF. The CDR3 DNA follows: TGTGCCAGCAGCTTCAACAGTTTGAACACTGAAGCTTTCTTT. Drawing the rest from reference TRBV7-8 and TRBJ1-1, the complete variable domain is GAGVSQSPRYKVAKRGQDVALRCDPISGHVSLFWYQQALGQGPEFLTYFQNEAQLDKSGLPSDRFFAERPEGSVSTLKIQRTQQEDSAVYLCASSFNSLNTEAFFGQGTRLTVV.

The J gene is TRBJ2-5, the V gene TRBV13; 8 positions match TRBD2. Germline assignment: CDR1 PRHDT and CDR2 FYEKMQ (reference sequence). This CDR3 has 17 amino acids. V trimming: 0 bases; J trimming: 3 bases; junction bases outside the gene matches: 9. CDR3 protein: CASSLGLAEIGEETQYF. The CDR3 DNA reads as TGTGCCAGCAGCTTAGGACTAGCGGAAATTGGAGAAGAGACCCAGTACTTC.

The CDR3 region has the DNA TGCGCCAGCCGGTATAGTGCTAGCGGGAGTGTAGATACGCAGTATTTT. Translated, it gives CASRYSASGSVDTQYF. J is TRBJ2-3 and V is TRBV4-1; 10 bases are shared with TRBD2. This CDR3 has 16 amino acids. Germline lookup yields CDR1 MGHRA and CDR2 YSYEKL. V dropped 8 bases and J dropped 5; count of bases not matched to a gene: 13.

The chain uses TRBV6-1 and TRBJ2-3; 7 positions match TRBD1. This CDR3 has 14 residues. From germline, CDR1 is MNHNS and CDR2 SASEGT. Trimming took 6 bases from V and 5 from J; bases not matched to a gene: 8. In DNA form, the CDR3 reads TGTGCCAGCAGAGAGGGGGCGCCGGGAGATACGCAGTATTTT. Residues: CASREGAPGDTQYF.

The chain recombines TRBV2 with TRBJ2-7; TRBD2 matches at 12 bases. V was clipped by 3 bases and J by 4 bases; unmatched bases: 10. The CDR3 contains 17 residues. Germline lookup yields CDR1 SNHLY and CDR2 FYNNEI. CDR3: CASSEVNLAGGPYEQYF. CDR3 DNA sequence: TGTGCCAGCAGTGAGGTTAACCTAGCGGGAGGGCCTTACGAGCAGTACTTC.

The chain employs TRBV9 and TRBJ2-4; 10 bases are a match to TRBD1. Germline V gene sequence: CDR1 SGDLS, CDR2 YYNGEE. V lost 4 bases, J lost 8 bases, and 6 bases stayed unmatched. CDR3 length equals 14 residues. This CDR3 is CASSTTGGLDIQYF. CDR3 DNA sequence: TGTGCCAGCAGCACGACAGGGGGCTTGGACATTCAGTACTTC. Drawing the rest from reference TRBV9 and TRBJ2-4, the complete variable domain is DSGVTQTPKHLITATGQRVTLRCSPRSGDLSVYWYQQSLDQGLQFLIQYYNGEERAKGNILERFSAQQFPDLHSELNLSSLELGDSALYFCASSTTGGLDIQYFGAGTRLSVL.